This T cell receptor (beta chain) was retrieved from a study of graft-versus-host responses after intestinal transplantation. Study summary: Among the recipients, transplants were multivisceral, liver-intestinal, or isolated intestinal. Each patient got anti-thymocyte globulin induction, then tacrolimus and steroids for about 3 years.

Germline V gene lookup returns CDR1 SGHNT and CDR2 YYREEE (reference sequence). This CDR3 has 13 residues. The V segment lost 2 bases and the J segment 5 bases; nucleotides outside the gene matches: 1. About this clone itself: The antigen is undetermined.

The method was immunoSEQ multiplex PCR; TCRdb's version includes in-frame clones alone and lacks a portion of them. The sample contains tens of thousands of clones, roughly 95% of which appear only once. General study findings and limits: Early HvG declines after transplant were associated with peak circulating GvH clone levels. Researchers found GvH clones in recipient marrow, and some showed up first in ileum or blood.

The chain couples TRBV5-4 to TRBJ1-1; the match to TRBD1 covers 9 bases. The source is a human donor who was the organ donor for an intestinal transplant. The specimen comprised unstimulated CD8+ T cells sorted from spleen or lymph node cells, sampled before transplant. This chain's CDR3 is CASSFGQGTEAFF. CDR3 bases: TGTGCCAGCAGCTTCGGACAGGGGACTGAAGCTTTCTTT.